These 28 T cell receptor beta chains were all obtained from the same sample, sequenced in a study of spatial heterogeneity in lung cancer. Regarding time point: sample taken at primary tumor resection. Whole RNA obtained from tumor, nontumor lung or frozen PBMC underwent sequencing without sorting. From the 5' RACE reads, TCRdb called clonotypes with MiXCR, one entry per CDR3 protein. This table holds 77,000 or so distinct CDR3 sequences, more than 15% found once. Material: PBMCs, obtained at surgery. The receptors were sampled from a male donor with early-stage non-small cell lung cancer.

The table lists this clonotype with many counts. The chain carries TRBV18 and TRBJ1-1; D is undetermined. The CDR3 consists of 16 residues. Per germline, CDR1 KGHSH and CDR2 LQKENI. Deletions cut 1 base from V and 4 bases from J, with 16 bases between. The CDR3 spells CASSPRSGLHSTEAFF. DNA of the CDR3: TGTGCCAGCTCACCACGAAGTGGCCTACACAGCACTGAAGCTTTCTTT.

This sequence joins TRBV5-6 and TRBJ1-2; TRBD1 matches at 12 bases. The germline gives CDR1 SGHDT, CDR2 YYEEEE. The trim removed 0 bases at V and 4 bases at J, leaving 4 bases unmatched. The CDR3 runs 16 residues. Written as DNA, the CDR3 is TGTGCCAGCAGCTTGGCAGGGGGACAGGGGGCCTATGGCTACACCTTC. Translating gives CASSLAGGQGAYGYTF.

The gene calls are TRBV10-3 and TRBJ2-5; 8 positions match TRBD2. V was pared by 7 bases and J by 3 bases, with 7 bases of the junction left unmatched. CDR3 length: 14 residues. CDR1 is ENHRY and CDR2 is SYGVKD in the germline V gene. The CDR3 nucleotides read TGTGCCATCAAAACGGGACTAGAAGAAGAGACCCAGTACTTC. This codes for CAIKTGLEEETQYF.

V usage is TRBV29-1 and J usage is TRBJ1-2, with D maybe TRBD1 (6 bases). Germline-derived CDR1 and CDR2 are SQVTM and ANQGSEA. The CDR3 extends over 16 amino acids. V gave up 0 bases and J gave up 4 bases, with 18 bases separating them. CDR3 protein: CSVEDRQGTLGYGYTF. The CDR3 bases are TGCAGCGTTGAAGATCGGCAGGGGACTCTTGGCTATGGCTACACCTTC.

This clonotype was seen a handful of times. V and J are TRBV5-1 and TRBJ2-5; 9 nucleotides match TRBD2. This CDR3 is built from 17 residues. Germline CDR1 is SGHRS and CDR2 is YFSETQ. Unmatched junction bases numbered 11, after V lost 0 bases and J lost 5 bases. The CDR3 bases are TGCGCCAGCAGCTTGGGGGATCCGGGACTAGCTACGGAGACCCAGTACTTC. This gives the protein CASSLGDPGLATETQYF.

This clonotype came up a few times. This sequence joins TRBV2 and TRBJ1-1, with TRBD1 matching over 7 bases. Germline loops: CDR1 SNHLY, CDR2 FYNNEI. The CDR3 consists of 17 residues. The junction had 14 bases not matched to a gene; V was cut back by 5 bases and J by 2 bases. The CDR3 region has the DNA TGTGCCAGCAGTCCCCGTCGGGGACAGAGATTAAACACTGAAGCTTTCTTT. It encodes CASSPRRGQRLNTEAFF.

The chain combines TRBV3-1 with TRBJ2-1; 7 bases align to TRBD2. The length of the CDR3 is 13 residues. The trim removed 1 base at V and 7 bases at J, leaving 1 base unmatched. Germline V gene data show CDR1 as LGHDT and CDR2 as YNNKEL (reference sequence). The CDR3 region has the DNA TGTGCCAGCAGCCAAGCCGGGAGGAATGAGCAGTTCTTC. This encodes CASSQAGRNEQFF.

By proportion, this clonotype is medium-sized. The gene calls are TRBV10-3 and TRBJ1-1, with TRBD1 as a possible D gene (5 bases). This CDR3 has 12 residues. Deletions cut 4 bases from V and 7 bases from J, with 10 bases between. Germline V CDR1 and CDR2: ENHRY, SYGVKD. CDR3 region: CAISASQGEAFF. The CDR3 DNA is TGTGCCATCAGTGCCAGCCAGGGTGAAGCTTTCTTT.

The V and J genes are TRBV12-3 or TRBV12-4 and TRBJ2-3, with D possibly matching TRBD1 (6 bases). Trimming removed 5 bases from V and 0 bases from J, with 18 bases in between. The CDR3 sequence is 17 residues long. In DNA form, the CDR3 reads TGTGCCAGCAGTAGCTCGGGACAATCCACTAGCACAGATACGCAGTATTTT. Amino acid sequence: CASSSSGQSTSTDTQYF.

At least ten counts were recorded for this clonotype. V is TRBV29-1 and J is TRBJ1-1, with TRBD1 matching 7 bases. The CDR3 covers 13 residues. After removal of 7 bases from V and 1 base from J, the junction contained 6 bases not matched to a gene. CDR1 is SQVTM, CDR2 ANQGSEA, per germline. CDR3 bases: TGCAGCGGTTGGACAGGCAAGAACACTGAAGCTTTCTTT. Residues: CSGWTGKNTEAFF.

The genes are TRBV2 and TRBJ1-4; D is unclear. CDR3 length: 14 amino acids. Trimming left V 4 bases short and J 2 bases short, with 8 bases between. In germline, CDR1 is SNHLY, CDR2 FYNNEI. CDR3 DNA: TGTGCCAGCAGTGCCCACAGCACTAATGAAAAACTGTTTTTT. It codes for CASSAHSTNEKLFF. Complete variable domain (other parts from reference TRBV2 and TRBJ1-4): EPEVTQTPSHQVTQMGQEVILRCVPISNHLYFYWYRQILGQKVEFLVSFYNNEISEKSEIFDDQFSVERPDGSNFTLKIRSTKLEDSAMYFCASSAHSTNEKLFFGSGTQLSVL.

The chain couples TRBV3-1 to TRBJ1-1; D is unclear. CDR1 is LGHDT and CDR2 is YNNKEL in the germline V gene (reference sequence). V dropped 2 bases and J dropped 5 bases, with 9 bases sitting between them. The CDR3 consists of 13 residues. CDR3 residues: CASSQKRSTEAFF. For the CDR3, the DNA is TGTGCCAGCAGCCAAAAACGGAGTACTGAAGCTTTCTTT.

This clonotype was recorded at least ten times. V usage is TRBV7-2 and J usage is TRBJ1-1; D unresolved. The V gene lost 5 bases and the J gene lost 4 bases, with 11 bases spanning the gap. Germline CDR1 and CDR2: SGHTA and FQGNSA. This CDR3 is built from 13 residues. The CDR3 DNA reads as TGTGCCAGCAGCAAGCTGATCGGCACTGAAGCTTTCTTT. Translating it yields CASSKLIGTEAFF.

This chain links TRBV20-1 with TRBJ2-1, with no clear D. The CDR3 is 12 residues long. V lost 1 base and J lost 7, with 8 bases in between. Germline CDR1 and CDR2: DFQATT and SNEGSKA (reference sequence). CDR3 region: CSARVPPNEQFF. The CDR3 bases are TGCAGTGCTAGAGTTCCTCCGAATGAGCAGTTCTTC.

The rearrangement links TRBV20-1 to TRBJ2-1, with 9 bases fitting TRBD2. CDR1 and CDR2 (germline): DFQATT, SNEGSKA (reference sequence). CDR3 length: 10 amino acids. Trimming at V came to 5 bases and at J to 15 bases, leaving 5 bases not matched to a gene. The chain's CDR3 is CSALSGRRFF. For the CDR3, the DNA is TGCAGTGCTTTGAGCGGGAGGCGGTTCTTC.

The gene calls are TRBV6-5 and TRBJ2-1; 10 positions match TRBD2. Germline loops: CDR1 MNHEY, CDR2 SVGAGI. There are 15 residues in the CDR3. The junction had 5 bases not matched to a gene; V was cut back by 4 bases and J by 5 bases. CDR3 amino acids: CASSSPGLANNEQFF. DNA for the CDR3: TGTGCCAGCAGTTCCCCGGGACTAGCGAACAATGAGCAGTTCTTC.

This clonotype was picked up one time. The chain carries TRBV27 and TRBJ2-2; 8 bases are shared with TRBD2. V lost 5 bases and J lost 6; bases outside the gene matches: 11. The germline V gene has CDR1 MNHEY and CDR2 SMNVEV (reference sequence). The CDR3 runs to 16 residues. CDR3 protein: CASSPTGTSRPGELFF. In DNA, the CDR3 is TGTGCCAGCAGTCCAACGGGGACTAGTAGACCCGGGGAGCTGTTTTTT.

This clonotype was seen only a few times. V gene TRBV28 combines with J gene TRBJ1-2, with 7 bases lining up with TRBD1. The germline CDR1 and CDR2 sequences are MDHEN and SYDVKM. V lost 6 bases, J lost 8 bases, and 12 bases stayed unmatched. This CDR3 spans 14 amino acids. CDR3 nucleotides: TGTGCCAGCAGCATAGGGGGCCCCTATCTCGGCTACACCTTC. It translates to CASSIGGPYLGYTF.

The genes are TRBV7-2 and TRBJ2-3; 8 nucleotides line up with TRBD1. In germline, CDR1 is SGHTA, CDR2 FQGNSA. Trimming took 6 bases from V and 6 from J; bases not matched to a gene: 5. The CDR3 covers 13 residues. This CDR3 is CASRQTGEDTQYF. CDR3 sequence (DNA): TGTGCCAGCAGACAGACAGGGGAGGATACGCAGTATTTT.

The chain carries TRBV27 and TRBJ1-5; 9 nucleotides match TRBD1. The J segment lost 0 bases and the V segment lost 10 bases, leaving 10 bases of the junction unmatched. The CDR3 consists of 16 residues. The germline V gene encodes CDR1 MNHEY and CDR2 SMNVEV (reference sequence). CDR3 bases: TGTGCCACGGGACAGGGCTACGGGTATAGCAATCAGCCCCAGCATTTT. Translated, it gives CATGQGYGYSNQPQHF.

In its sample, this clonotype ranks as medium-sized (0.01 to 0.1%). The chain recombines TRBV4-2 with TRBJ2-3; 14 positions agree with TRBD2. The germline CDR1 and CDR2 sequences are LGHNA and YNFKEQ. V lost 0 bases to trimming and J lost 4 bases; unmatched junction nucleotides: 0. This CDR3 contains 16 residues. CDR3 sequence (DNA): TGTGCCAGCAGCCAAGAGACTAGCGGGGGGGCAGATACGCAGTATTTT. Amino acid sequence: CASSQETSGGADTQYF.

This clonotype rates as medium-sized (0.01 to 0.1%). This rearrangement joins TRBV7-8 to TRBJ2-5; 13 bases match TRBD2. Germline V gene lookup returns CDR1 SGHVS and CDR2 FQNEAQ. J lost 2 bases, V lost 1 base, and 4 bases had no gene match. The CDR3 consists of 17 residues. In DNA form, the CDR3 reads TGTGCCAGCAGCTTAGGGGGACTAGCGGGACTACAAGAGACCCAGTACTTC. Translated, it gives CASSLGGLAGLQETQYF.

This clonotype was seen a handful of times. This chain uses TRBV19 with TRBJ2-3; 8 bases agree with TRBD1. Germline-derived CDR1 and CDR2 are LNHDA and SQIVND (reference sequence). This CDR3 comprises 16 residues. J lost 1 base, V lost 1 base, and 4 bases had no gene match. Here the CDR3 reads CASSIVAGGRTDTQYF. CDR3 DNA: TGTGCCAGTAGTATAGTGGCAGGGGGCCGCACAGATACGCAGTATTTT.

This clonotype was counted many times. V is TRBV7-2 and J is TRBJ2-1; no definite D call. The CDR3 covers 12 residues. V lost 3 bases and J lost 4, with 4 bases in between. Germline lookup yields CDR1 SGHTA and CDR2 FQGNSA. For the CDR3, the DNA is TGTGCCAGCAGCTTCGAATACAATGAGCAGTTCTTC. Translation: CASSFEYNEQFF. Drawing the rest from reference TRBV7-2 and TRBJ2-1, the complete variable domain is GAGVSQSPSNKVTEKGKDVELRCDPISGHTALYWYRQSLGQGLEFLIYFQGNSAPDKSGLPSDRFSAERTGGSVSTLTIQRTQQEDSAVYLCASSFEYNEQFFGPGTRLTVL.

This rearrangement joins TRBV5-1 to TRBJ2-1; a weak D match, TRBD1 (6 bases). Trimming shortened V by 2 bases and J by 8 bases, and 11 bases separated the two germline ends. The CDR3 has 13 residues. The germline gives CDR1 SGHRS, CDR2 YFSETQ. The CDR3, as DNA: TGCGCCAGCAGCTTAGGCCAGGGGTATGAGCAGTTCTTC. This gives the protein CASSLGQGYEQFF.

J is TRBJ2-1 and V is TRBV6-5, with TRBD2 identical over 11 bases. Germline V gives CDR1 MNHEY, CDR2 SVGAGI. Trimming at V came to 6 bases and at J to 6 bases, leaving 7 bases not matched to a gene. CDR3 size: 15 residues. The chain's CDR3 is CASRPTSGSPNEQFF. As DNA, the CDR3 is TGTGCCAGCAGGCCAACTAGCGGGAGTCCCAATGAGCAGTTCTTC.

The J gene is TRBJ1-5, the V gene TRBV28, with 10 positions matching TRBD1. V gave up 6 bases and J gave up 7 bases; unmatched junction bases: 9. The length of the CDR3 is 15 residues. From germline, CDR1 is MDHEN and CDR2 SYDVKM. The CDR3 loop reads CASSYRDRGGQPQHF. In DNA form, the CDR3 reads TGTGCCAGCAGCTACCGGGACAGGGGTGGGCAGCCCCAGCATTTT.

V and J are TRBV20-1 and TRBJ2-7; D is undetermined. Germline CDR1 DFQATT, CDR2 SNEGSKA (reference sequence). CDR3 length equals 12 residues. V was trimmed by 4 bases and J by 0 bases, leaving 7 bases between them. CDR3 amino acids: CSATYGSYEQYF. The CDR3 DNA follows: TGCAGTGCTACCTACGGCTCCTACGAGCAGTACTTC.